This TCR beta chain was recovered during a study of T cells in Graves' hyperthyroidism and ophthalmopathy. Turning to this clonotype: Its specificity is unknown.

The study's findings and limits: Classification by a 13 V-J model distinguished ophthalmopathy from stable hyperthyroidism.

The CDR3 regions of TCR beta were amplified from RNA transcripts. During a first-round RT-PCR of the TCR CDR3, the HTBI primer set was used. TCRdb reprocessed the multiplex PCR reads with MiXCR, giving one entry per CDR3 protein. The sample has 300,000 to 350,000 distinct CDR3 sequences; over 15% are singletons. A Clinical Activity Score of at least 3, a NOSPECS grade of at least 4 and a duration under 3 months were recorded in the ophthalmopathy patients. Diagnoses rested on clinical symptoms, serum thyroxine and TRAb, thyroid ultrasound and orbital computed tomography. Each 10 ml fresh peripheral blood draw supplied the PBMCs. This CDR3 contains 15 residues. Germline V gives CDR1 SGHAT, CDR2 FQNNGV. V gave up 0 bases and J gave up 1 base, with 10 bases separating them.

The sequence was collected from a woman aged 40 to 50 with Graves' ophthalmopathy. The V gene is TRBV11-2, the J gene TRBJ2-7, with D possibly matching TRBD1 (6 bases). The sequencing sample was made of blood. CDR3 sequence (DNA): TGTGCCAGCAGCTTAGAATGGGACATATCCTACGAGCAGTACTTC. The encoded protein is CASSLEWDISYEQYF. The full variable domain, in which reference TRBV11-2 and TRBJ2-7 provide the parts outside the CDR3, is EAGVAQSPRYKIIEKRQSVAFWCNPISGHATLYWYQQILGQGPKLLIQFQNNGVVDDSQLPKDRFSAERLKGVDSTLKIQPAKLEDSAVYLCASSLEWDISYEQYFGPGTRLTVT.